This T cell receptor (beta chain) is drawn from a study of OX40 agonist ivuxolimab in advanced cancers. Study in general: Previous treatment with anti-PD-1, anti-PD-L1 or anti-CTLA-4 therapy was allowed; 40% had received some. Study-wide findings and caveats: Partial responders at 0.1-3.0 mg/kg showed near-lowest clonal expansion. Antigen specificity was not determined for the expanded peripheral T cells.

Germline CDR1 reads MRHNA; CDR2 reads SNTAGT. The CDR3 contains 15 residues. V was trimmed by 0 bases and J by 0 bases, leaving 5 bases between them. Repertoires were generated with immunoSEQ multiplex PCR, while TCRdb's copy carries only in-frame clones and drops some. The table has some 65,000 clones, roughly nine tenths seen once. Concerning this clone: No antigen is known for it.

It was autoimmune disease history or systemic immunosuppression that excluded patients. The TCR sequence derives from an adult with an advanced solid tumor such as melanoma, head and neck, liver or kidney cancer. The specimen was CD4+ or CD8+ T cells sorted from blood, collected in a trial of the OX40 agonist ivuxolimab. This chain links TRBV6-4 with TRBJ2-2, with unresolved D. CDR3 in amino acids: CASSDSPTNTGELFF. The CDR3 nucleotides are TGTGCCAGCAGTGACTCCCCGACGAACACCGGGGAGCTGTTTTTT.